One sample yielded the 21 T cell receptor beta chains listed below, sequenced in a study of shared clonotypes between healthy human individuals. Using immunoSEQ multiplex PCR, the repertoire was profiled, and TCRdb retains in-frame clones only, with some absent. The sample yields about 1.1 million clones, around three quarters seen once. The source material was memory CD4+ T cells from PBMCs. Stated subset: CD45RA-negative fraction. The receptors were sampled from a man younger than 30 in good health. Some clones in this sample may be carry-over from other donors' samples.

The chain employs TRBV30 and TRBJ1-3; TRBD1 agrees at 7 bases. Germline-derived CDR1 and CDR2 are GTSNPN and SVGIG (reference sequence). The CDR3 consists of 13 residues. The J segment lost 2 bases and the V segment lost 5 bases, leaving 3 bases of the junction unmatched. The CDR3 is CAWRQGAGNTIYF. CDR3 in DNA: TGTGCCTGGCGGCAGGGGGCTGGAAACACCATATATTTT.

The chain has TRBV5-8 and TRBJ2-1, with TRBD2 identical over 7 bases. With V trimmed by 4 bases and J by 7 bases, 5 bases remained unmatched. The CDR3 is made up of 13 amino acids. Germline V gives CDR1 SGHTS, CDR2 YDEGEE. CDR3 sequence reads: CASSPSGVNEQFF. In nucleotides, the CDR3 is TGTGCCAGCAGCCCCAGCGGGGTTAATGAGCAGTTCTTC.

J is TRBJ1-1 and V is TRBV5-1, with a possible D match to TRBD1 (6 bases). The germline V gene encodes CDR1 SGHRS and CDR2 YFSETQ. Trimming stripped 0 bases from V and 7 bases from J, with 10 bases between. The length of the CDR3 is 13 residues. The CDR3 DNA reads as TGCGCCAGCAGCTTGGCGACAGGCGTTGAAGCTTTCTTT. Translation: CASSLATGVEAFF.

The chain combines TRBV19 with TRBJ1-2; 7 nucleotides agree with TRBD1. Germline CDR1 and CDR2: LNHDA and SQIVND (reference sequence). The CDR3 is 15 residues long. Losses at the gene ends were 5 bases for V and 4 bases for J; bases not matched to a gene: 10. The CDR3, as DNA: TGTGCCAGTAGTCGAAATCAGGGGGTTGGCTATGGCTACACCTTC. Amino acid sequence: CASSRNQGVGYGYTF.

This chain joins TRBV6-1 and TRBJ2-3; no clear D gene. Looked up from germline, CDR1 is MNHNS and CDR2 is SASEGT. This CDR3 has 14 amino acids. V lost 7 bases and J lost 4, with 15 bases in between. The CDR3 sequence: CASTQDPSSDTQYF. The DNA for the CDR3 is TGTGCCAGCACTCAGGACCCTTCCTCAGATACGCAGTATTTT.

The chain links TRBV7-3 to TRBJ1-2, with D possibly matching TRBD1 (5 bases). The CDR3 totals 13 residues. Trimming left V 4 bases short and J 6 bases short, with 12 bases between. Germline CDR1 reads SGHTA; CDR2 reads FQGTGA. CDR3 amino acids: CASSYTQGDGYTF. The DNA for the CDR3 is TGTGCCAGCAGCTACACCCAGGGCGATGGCTACACCTTC.

The V gene is TRBV6-1, the J gene TRBJ1-2; D is uncertain. CDR3 size: 12 residues. V lost 1 base, J lost 8 bases, and 8 bases lay in between. The germline V gene encodes CDR1 MNHNS and CDR2 SASEGT. CDR3 DNA: TGTGCCAGCAGTGAAGGAACAGTCGGCTACACCTTC. Residues: CASSEGTVGYTF.

This clone occurred once. One end of the junction is discordant with germline, which a read error may explain. The gene calls are TRBV29-1 and TRBJ1-3, with 9 positions matching TRBD1. From germline, CDR1 is SQVTM and CDR2 ANQGSEA. The CDR3 is made up of 14 amino acids. CDR3 DNA: TGCAACGTACAACAGGGGGCAGGTGGAAACACCATATACTTT. Protein: CNVQQGAGGNTIYF.

Comments on this clone: Other DNA sequences from this sample encode an identical CDR3 as well. The chain combines TRBV9 with TRBJ2-6; D gene ambiguous. The CDR3 loop spans 15 amino acids. Germline lookup yields CDR1 SGDLS and CDR2 YYNGEE. Trimming cost V 0 bases and J 1 base, with 5 bases left between them. The CDR3, as DNA: TGTGCCAGCAGCGTAGGGGGTTCTGGGGCCAACGTCCTGACTTTC. This translates into CASSVGGSGANVLTF.

The chain employs TRBV11-2 and TRBJ1-4; TRBD1 matches at 9 bases. V shed 5 bases and J 8 bases; nucleotides not matched to a gene: 9. This CDR3 is 15 amino acids long. Looked up from germline, CDR1 is SGHAT and CDR2 is FQNNGV. The CDR3 loop reads CASSRARGQGEKLFF. Written as DNA, the CDR3 is TGTGCCAGCAGCCGAGCCCGGGGACAGGGCGAAAAACTGTTTTTT.

CDR3 region: CASSGRVYEQYF. The CDR3 DNA reads TGTGCCAGCAGTGGGAGGGTCTATGAGCAGTACTTC. The chain combines TRBV25-1 with TRBJ2-7, with D possibly TRBD2 on 6 matching bases. V dropped 4 bases and J dropped 7 bases, with 11 bases sitting between them. Germline CDR1 reads MGHDK; CDR2 reads SYGVNS. This CDR3 is built from 12 residues.

The V and J genes are TRBV2 and TRBJ2-2; the D gene is possibly TRBD1 (5 bases). V lost 8 bases, J lost 0 bases, and 10 bases lay in between. The CDR3 consists of 14 residues. Germline lookup yields CDR1 SNHLY and CDR2 FYNNEI. The CDR3 here is CASADSANTGELFF. Written as DNA, the CDR3 is TGTGCCAGCGCTGACAGCGCGAACACCGGGGAGCTGTTTTTT.

The chain couples TRBV2 to TRBJ1-2, with TRBD1 matching over 7 bases. CDR1 is SNHLY and CDR2 is FYNNEI in the germline V gene. The CDR3 length is 16 residues. V gave up 10 bases and J gave up 4 bases; unmatched junction bases: 18. CDR3 region: CATLQGFNALVYGYTF. CDR3 coding DNA: TGTGCCACCTTACAGGGGTTTAATGCTTTAGTCTATGGCTACACCTTC.

Remarks on this clone: Other DNA variants within this sample encode the same CDR3. The chain employs TRBV6-5 and TRBJ1-2; a possible D gene is TRBD1 (5 bases). The CDR3 contains 13 residues. Trimming shortened V by 2 bases and J by 1 base, and 5 bases separated the two germline ends. Germline values: CDR1 MNHEY, CDR2 SVGAGI. The CDR3 DNA follows: TGTGCCAGCAGTTACGGGGGTAACTATGGCTACACCTTC. Translating gives CASSYGGNYGYTF.

The gene calls are TRBV2 and TRBJ2-3; TRBD2 agrees at 9 bases. Germline values: CDR1 SNHLY, CDR2 FYNNEI. V shed 6 bases, J shed 0 bases, and the junction held 4 bases outside the gene matches. This CDR3 is 15 amino acids long. The CDR3 coding sequence is TGTGCCAGCAGGTCTAGCGGGGCTAGCACAGATACGCAGTATTTT. It yields the protein CASRSSGASTDTQYF.

This clone showed up many times. The chain combines TRBV27 with TRBJ1-1, with TRBD1 as a possible D gene (5 bases). This CDR3 region has 13 residues. CDR1 and CDR2 (germline): MNHEY, SMNVEV (reference sequence). The ends were cut back, 11 bases at V and 1 base at J, with 14 bases in the middle. DNA for the CDR3: TGTGCCTCACGGTGGGGCGGGAACACTGAAGCTTTCTTT. Residues: CASRWGGNTEAFF.

V is TRBV28 and J is TRBJ2-4, with no clear D. Germline assignment: CDR1 MDHEN and CDR2 SYDVKM. The CDR3 length is 16 residues. The germline V and J ends were trimmed by 8 bases and 0 bases, with 17 bases remaining between them. CDR3: CASGRTVSKAKNIQYF. The CDR3 DNA is TGTGCCAGCGGACGGACGGTGTCTAAAGCCAAAAACATTCAGTACTTC.

CDR3 loop: CASSYSTQGRGEQFF. The CDR3 nucleotides read TGTGCCAGCAGTTACTCGACCCAGGGGAGGGGTGAGCAGTTCTTC. V gene TRBV6-6 combines with J gene TRBJ2-1, with D possibly matching TRBD2 (7 bases). V was cut by 0 bases and J by 9 bases, with 15 bases left in between. CDR3 length: 15 residues. CDR1 and CDR2 from the germline V gene are MNHNY and SVGAGI (reference sequence).

The table lists this clone with a few counts. This rearrangement joins TRBV2 to TRBJ1-2; TRBD1 matches 7 bases. Trimming at V came to 9 bases and at J to 5 bases, leaving 3 bases not matched to a gene. The CDR3 is 11 residues long. From germline, CDR1 is SNHLY and CDR2 FYNNEI. The CDR3 loop reads CARGTAYGYTF. Here the CDR3 DNA reads TGTGCCAGAGGGACAGCATATGGCTACACCTTC. Variable domain in full (rest from reference TRBV2 and TRBJ1-2): EPEVTQTPSHQVTQMGQEVILRCVPISNHLYFYWYRQILGQKVEFLVSFYNNEISEKSEIFDDQFSVERPDGSNFTLKIRSTKLEDSAMYFCARGTAYGYTFGSGTRLTVV.

With regard to this clone: A much larger clone is a single base away; this may be a read error. The chain employs TRBV2 and TRBJ2-3, with TRBD2 identical over 14 bases. CDR3 length: 19 residues. Germline values: CDR1 SNHLY, CDR2 FYNNEI. CDR3 coding DNA: TGTGCCGGCAGTACTGGACTAGCGGGAGGAGGGGGGAACACAGATACGCAGTATTTT. Translated: CAGSTGLAGGGGNTDTQYF.

As regards this clone: This same CDR3 is encoded by further DNA sequences in the sample. The chain uses TRBV5-1 and TRBJ2-1; the match to TRBD1 covers 9 bases. The CDR3 is 15 residues long. The J segment lost 6 bases and the V segment lost 0 bases, leaving 4 bases of the junction unmatched. Germline assignment: CDR1 SGHRS and CDR2 YFSETQ. CDR3 in DNA: TGCGCCAGCAGCTTGGAGGGGACAGGGTTCAATGAGCAGTTCTTC. It is translated as CASSLEGTGFNEQFF.